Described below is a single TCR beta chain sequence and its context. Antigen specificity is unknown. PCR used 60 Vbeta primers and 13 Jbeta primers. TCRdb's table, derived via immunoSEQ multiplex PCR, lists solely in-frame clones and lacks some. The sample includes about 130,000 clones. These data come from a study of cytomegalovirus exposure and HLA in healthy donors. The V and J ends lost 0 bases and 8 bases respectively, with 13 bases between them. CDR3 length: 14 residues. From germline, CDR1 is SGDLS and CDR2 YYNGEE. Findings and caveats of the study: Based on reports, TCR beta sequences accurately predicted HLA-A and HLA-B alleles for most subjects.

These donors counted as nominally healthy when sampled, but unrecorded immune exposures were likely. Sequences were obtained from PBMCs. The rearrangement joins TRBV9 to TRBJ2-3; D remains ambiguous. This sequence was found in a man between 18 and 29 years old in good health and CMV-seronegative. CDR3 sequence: CASSVGAPQSTQYF. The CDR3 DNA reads TGTGCCAGCAGCGTAGGGGCACCACAGAGTACGCAGTATTTT.